This passage covers 21 T cell receptor beta chains from one sample sequenced in a study of OX40 agonist ivuxolimab in advanced cancers. TCRdb's copy holds only in-frame clones and misses some; the assay was immunoSEQ multiplex PCR. The sample has more than 100,000 clones; around 87% are singletons. Sequenced material: CD4+ or CD8+ T cells sorted from blood, taken in a trial of the OX40 agonist ivuxolimab. The source is an adult with an advanced solid tumor such as melanoma, head and neck, liver or kidney cancer.

V and J are TRBV29-1 and TRBJ1-1, with a tentative D call TRBD1 (6 bases). The germline V gene encodes CDR1 SQVTM and CDR2 ANQGSEA. V lost 6 bases and J 0 bases, leaving 17 bases between the germline ends. The CDR3 has 15 residues. The CDR3 reads CSVELPGHLNTEAFF. The CDR3 DNA reads TGCAGCGTAGAACTTCCGGGACACCTGAACACTGAAGCTTTCTTT.

This CDR3 reads CASSVYDSYEQYF. In nucleotides, the CDR3 is TGTGCCAGCAGCGTATACGACAGCTACGAGCAGTACTTC. The V call is TRBV9, the J call TRBJ2-7; D may be TRBD1 (5 bases). CDR3 length equals 13 residues. With 1 base removed from V and 3 bases from J, the gap between germline ends came to 8 bases. Germline CDR1 SGDLS, CDR2 YYNGEE.

This chain joins TRBV7-2 and TRBJ2-1; D uncertain. V lost 7 bases and J lost 8, with 12 bases in between. The CDR3 is made up of 12 amino acids. Germline V gene data show CDR1 as SGHTA and CDR2 as FQGNSA. The CDR3 sequence is CASTPQGYEQFF. CDR3 in DNA: TGTGCCAGCACCCCGCAAGGGTATGAGCAGTTCTTC.

In its sample, this clone was seen once. The chain is built from TRBV7-2 and TRBJ1-6, with D possibly matching TRBD1 (5 bases). Trimming removed 5 bases at V and 11 bases at J, with 16 bases between. From germline, CDR1 is SGHTA and CDR2 FQGNSA. There are 14 residues in the CDR3. The CDR3 spells CASSPQRAGTPLHF. CDR3 DNA sequence: TGTGCCAGCAGCCCCCAACGGGCAGGGACACCCCTCCACTTT.

The chain joins TRBV14 to TRBJ2-2; D is unresolved. With 1 base removed from V and 4 bases from J, the gap between germline ends came to 10 bases. The CDR3 has 15 residues. The germline CDR1 and CDR2 sequences are SGHDN and FVKESK. CDR3 sequence reads: CASSQVTESTGELFF. In nucleotides, the CDR3 is TGTGCCAGCAGCCAAGTAACAGAGTCCACCGGGGAGCTGTTTTTT.

The chain recombines TRBV10-3 with TRBJ2-3; D possibly corresponds to TRBD2 (5 bases). Deletions cut 3 bases from V and 3 bases from J, with 13 bases between. The CDR3 is made up of 15 amino acids. Germline V gene data show CDR1 as ENHRY and CDR2 as SYGVKD. CDR3 protein: CAISDSYGETDTQYF. DNA of the CDR3: TGTGCCATCAGTGACTCCTACGGGGAAACAGATACGCAGTATTTT.

The V gene is TRBV28, the J gene TRBJ1-2, with no clear D. The CDR3 is 14 residues long. V lost 6 bases and J lost 1, with 12 bases in between. Germline V CDR1 and CDR2: MDHEN, SYDVKM. In DNA form, the CDR3 reads TGTGCCAGCAGCCGAGCGCGCCATAACTATGGCTACACCTTC. It translates to CASSRARHNYGYTF.

This sequence joins TRBV6-5 and TRBJ1-5, with D possibly matching TRBD1 (5 bases). The germline V gene has CDR1 MNHEY and CDR2 SVGAGI. The CDR3 runs 13 residues. Trimming took off 5 bases at V and 2 bases at J, with 7 bases between the two ends. In DNA, the CDR3 is TGTGCCAGCAGTGACAGACGCAATCAGCCCCAGCATTTT. Translation: CASSDRRNQPQHF.

The chain couples TRBV6-5 to TRBJ1-1; D call uncertain. The V end was cut by 7 bases, the J end by 2 bases, with 14 bases between. This CDR3 region has 14 residues. Germline V gene lookup returns CDR1 MNHEY and CDR2 SVGAGI. CDR3 nucleotides: TGTGCCAGCACCCCCCCGGGGTTAAACACTGAAGCTTTCTTT. Translating it yields CASTPPGLNTEAFF.

This rearrangement joins TRBV5-6 to TRBJ1-1, with unresolved D. Trimming left V 1 base short and J 5 bases short, with 12 bases between. The germline V gene encodes CDR1 SGHDT and CDR2 YYEEEE. The CDR3 consists of 14 residues. As DNA, the CDR3 is TGTGCCAGCAGCTTGCGAGGGAGTAGGACTGAAGCTTTCTTT. Protein: CASSLRGSRTEAFF.

This sequence joins TRBV5-6 and TRBJ2-1, with D possibly being TRBD1 (5 bases). Germline V gene sequence: CDR1 SGHDT, CDR2 YYEEEE. This CDR3 comprises 13 residues. V was pared by 2 bases and J by 7 bases, with 10 bases between. CDR3 residues: CASSLNRMNEQFF. The CDR3 coding sequence is TGTGCCAGCAGCTTAAACAGGATGAATGAGCAGTTCTTC.

This sequence joins TRBV16 and TRBJ1-4; 9 positions match TRBD1. V was clipped by 8 bases and J by 5 bases; unmatched bases: 6. Per the germline V gene, CDR1 is KGHSY and CDR2 is FQNENV. The CDR3 runs 14 residues. The CDR3 region is CASRDRVLNEKLFF. As DNA, the CDR3 is TGTGCCAGCCGGGACAGGGTTCTGAATGAAAAACTGTTTTTT.

This clone was found a few times. This chain connects TRBV10-1 to TRBJ2-1, with a weak D call TRBD2 (5 bases). The germline V gene encodes CDR1 WNHNN and CDR2 SYGVQD (reference sequence). CDR3 size: 16 residues. V was shortened by 3 bases and J by 0 bases, with 12 bases between the two germline ends. CDR3 DNA: TGCGCCAGCAGTGAACTAAGCGGCGGCTCCTACAATGAGCAGTTCTTC. Amino acid sequence: CASSELSGGSYNEQFF.

This clone showed up just a few times. The J gene is TRBJ1-5, the V gene TRBV30; D gene unclear. The CDR3 length is 12 residues. Germline V lookup: CDR1 GTSNPN, CDR2 SVGIG (reference sequence). Trimming left V 2 bases short and J 4 bases short, with 6 bases between. The CDR3 DNA sequence: TGTGCCTGGAGTCCCCCGAATCAGCCCCAGCATTTT. It encodes CAWSPPNQPQHF. Looking up the rest from reference TRBV30 and TRBJ1-5 gives the full variable domain: SQTIHQWPATLVQPVGSPLSLECTVEGTSNPNLYWYRQAAGRGLQLLFYSVGIGQISSEVPQNLSASRPQDRQFILSSKKLLLSDSGFYLCAWSPPNQPQHFGDGTRLSIL.

The J gene is TRBJ1-1, the V gene TRBV19; D gene unclear. The CDR3 length is 15 residues. The ends were cut back, 7 bases at V and 6 bases at J, with 21 bases in the middle. Germline V gene lookup returns CDR1 LNHDA and CDR2 SQIVND (reference sequence). The CDR3 DNA sequence: TGTGCCAGTAACGCGCGGGGAGGGCGGAGTTCTGAAGCTTTCTTT. Its protein product is CASNARGGRSSEAFF.

CDR3 sequence: CASRPGTGRTGELFF. CDR3 in DNA: TGTGCCAGCAGACCCGGGACAGGGCGCACCGGGGAGCTGTTTTTT. This rearrangement joins TRBV6-6 to TRBJ2-2; TRBD1 agrees at 9 bases. V lost 6 bases to trimming and J lost 4 bases; unmatched junction nucleotides: 6. The CDR3 length is 15 residues. Germline CDR1 reads MNHNY; CDR2 reads SVGAGI (reference sequence).

This rearrangement joins TRBV6-5 to TRBJ2-7; TRBD2 might be the D (6 bases). Germline V CDR1 and CDR2: MNHEY, SVGAGI. This CDR3 is built from 14 residues. Deletions cut 0 bases from V and 1 base from J, with 7 bases between. The CDR3 spells CASSYSGGSYEQYF. The CDR3 bases are TGTGCCAGCAGTTACTCGGGGGGATCCTACGAGCAGTACTTC.

This sequence joins TRBV18 and TRBJ1-1; TRBD1 matches at 9 bases. The length of the CDR3 is 15 residues. The ends lost 0 bases at V and 5 bases at J; junction bases unmatched: 4. Per the germline V gene, CDR1 is KGHSH and CDR2 is LQKENI. The CDR3 coding sequence is TGTGCCAGCTCACCACCAGGGACAGGGACAACTGAAGCTTTCTTT. As protein: CASSPPGTGTTEAFF.

This rearrangement joins TRBV19 to TRBJ1-4; TRBD1 is a possible D gene (6 bases). The CDR3 has 16 amino acids. The V end was cut by 5 bases, the J end by 8 bases, with 21 bases between. Germline V lookup: CDR1 LNHDA, CDR2 SQIVND (reference sequence). CDR3 nucleotide sequence: TGTGCCAGTAGTTTCGGACAGCCCTCGGGACAAGAAAAACTGTTTTTT. This sequence encodes CASSFGQPSGQEKLFF.

V and J are TRBV19 and TRBJ2-1, with TRBD1 as a possible D gene (5 bases). This CDR3 contains 13 residues. Germline lookup yields CDR1 LNHDA and CDR2 SQIVND (reference sequence). The germline V and J ends were trimmed by 4 bases and 4 bases, with 8 bases remaining between them. The CDR3 DNA follows: TGTGCCAGTAGTACCCAGGGATACAATGAGCAGTTCTTC. Amino acid sequence: CASSTQGYNEQFF.

The J gene is TRBJ2-7, the V gene TRBV10-3; D might be TRBD1 (6 bases). Germline V gives CDR1 ENHRY, CDR2 SYGVKD. The CDR3 is made up of 13 amino acids. Trimming stripped 8 bases from V and 0 bases from J, with 11 bases between. The CDR3 spells CAIQGSNSYEQYF. The CDR3, as DNA: TGTGCCATCCAGGGGTCAAACTCCTACGAGCAGTACTTC.